The 32 T cell receptor beta chains listed next were all sequenced from one sample in a study of blood T cell repertoires in COVID-19. Data came from immunoSEQ multiplex PCR; TCRdb stores just in-frame clones and leaves some out. The sample contains about 210,000 clones, about four fifths of which appear only once. Material for sequencing was peripheral blood. These receptors were collected from a woman between 45 and 60 years old with active or convalescent COVID-19.

CDR3 residues: CSVRTDTTVHTGELFF. The CDR3 coding sequence is TGCAGCGTCCGGACGGACACCACGGTTCACACCGGGGAGCTGTTTTTT. The V call is TRBV29-1, the J call TRBJ2-2; maybe TRBD1 (5 bases). The CDR3 loop spans 16 amino acids. CDR1 is SQVTM, CDR2 ANQGSEA, per germline. V lost 6 bases to trimming and J lost 3 bases, with 20 bases between them.

The chain joins TRBV18 to TRBJ2-6, with TRBD1 matching 7 bases. From germline, CDR1 is KGHSH and CDR2 LQKENI. Germline trimming cut 6 bases from V and 0 bases from J; bases unmatched to any gene: 11. The CDR3 extends over 18 amino acids. The CDR3 sequence: CASSLLRAGGSGANVLTF. DNA of the CDR3: TGTGCCAGCTCCCTCCTACGGGCAGGGGGCTCTGGGGCCAACGTCCTGACTTTC.

The J gene is TRBJ1-2, the V gene TRBV7-2, with no clear D. V was cut by 1 base and J by 1 base, with 16 bases left in between. The CDR3 totals 17 residues. Germline CDR1 SGHTA, CDR2 FQGNSA. CDR3 in amino acids: CASSLVAGTANNYGYTF. CDR3 DNA: TGTGCCAGCAGCTTAGTTGCGGGAACCGCTAATAACTATGGCTACACCTTC.

The V and J genes are TRBV2 and TRBJ1-5; TRBD1 might be the D (5 bases). V lost 4 bases, J lost 7 bases, and 17 bases lay in between. Germline assignment: CDR1 SNHLY and CDR2 FYNNEI. This CDR3 region has 15 residues. The CDR3 DNA reads TGTGCCAGCAGTGTTGGAGGGGCAAACGTACAGCCCCAGCATTTT. Encoded protein: CASSVGGANVQPQHF.

The chain has TRBV20-1 and TRBJ1-2, with D hard to call. CDR3 length equals 16 residues. Trimming removed 3 bases from V and 0 bases from J, with 17 bases in between. CDR1 and CDR2 (germline): DFQATT, SNEGSKA (reference sequence). The DNA of the CDR3 is TGCAGTGCTAGTTCACACCGTATAAGTACTAACTATGGCTACACCTTC. It codes for CSASSHRISTNYGYTF.

The chain has TRBV1 and TRBJ2-2; the D call of TRBD1 is as the table states it, not checked on the DNA. TRBV1 is a pseudogene locus. CDR3 length equals 20 residues. The CDR3 region is CTSSQGRLGKTALDTGELFF. CDR3 nucleotides: TGCACCAGCAGCCAAGGTCGTTTGGGTAAAACAGCTCTGGACACCGGGGAGCTGTTTTTT.

The chain uses TRBV7-9 and TRBJ1-1; the D gene is possibly TRBD1 (6 bases). V was shortened by 2 bases and J by 4 bases, with 11 bases between the two germline ends. This CDR3 has 14 amino acids. CDR1 is SEHNR, CDR2 FQNEAQ, per germline (reference sequence). The CDR3 nucleotides are TGTGCCAGCAGCTTACAGGGGATAGGCACTGAAGCTTTCTTT. As protein: CASSLQGIGTEAFF.

This chain connects TRBV14 to TRBJ2-1; TRBD2 is a possible D gene (5 bases). This CDR3 is built from 15 residues. Germline V gives CDR1 SGHDN, CDR2 FVKESK. V lost 1 base and J lost 6, with 13 bases in between. CDR3 residues: CASSQARGFGNEQFF. The CDR3 DNA is TGTGCCAGCAGCCAAGCAAGAGGGTTTGGCAATGAGCAGTTCTTC.

The genes are TRBV2 and TRBJ2-6; D uncertain. The germline V gene encodes CDR1 SNHLY and CDR2 FYNNEI. CDR3 length equals 14 residues. The germline V and J ends were trimmed by 7 bases and 0 bases, with 7 bases remaining between them. The CDR3 is CASNPYSGANVLTF. In DNA form, the CDR3 reads TGTGCCAGCAACCCCTACTCTGGGGCCAACGTCCTGACTTTC.

The chain links TRBV28 to TRBJ1-5, with D maybe TRBD1 (5 bases). The germline V gene has CDR1 MDHEN and CDR2 SYDVKM. Trimming took 10 bases from V and 6 from J, leaving 19 bases between them. This CDR3 comprises 14 residues. This chain's CDR3 is CATLGEGFSQPQHF. CDR3 nucleotides: TGTGCCACTTTAGGGGAAGGGTTTAGTCAGCCCCAGCATTTT.

The V call is TRBV7-6, the J call TRBJ2-4, with 9 bases matching TRBD1. After removal of 5 bases from V and 7 bases from J, the junction contained 9 bases not matched to a gene. Germline values: CDR1 SGHVS, CDR2 FNYEAQ. This CDR3 spans 15 amino acids. CDR3 loop: CASSPSTGGFNIQYF. CDR3 sequence (DNA): TGTGCCAGCAGCCCCTCGACAGGGGGTTTCAACATTCAGTACTTC.

This clone was seen a handful of times. The V call is TRBV6-4, the J call TRBJ1-5; tentative D call: TRBD1 (6 bases). The CDR3 extends over 19 amino acids. Trimming took off 0 bases at V and 3 bases at J, with 21 bases between the two ends. Germline-derived CDR1 and CDR2 are MRHNA and SNTAGT. This CDR3 is CASSDSDSRTLNFNQPQHF. DNA of the CDR3: TGTGCCAGCAGTGACTCGGACAGCCGCACTCTTAATTTCAATCAGCCCCAGCATTTT.

V and J are TRBV11-2 and TRBJ2-4; possibly TRBD1 for D (6 bases). The CDR3 runs 14 residues. The V end lost 1 base, the J end lost 8 bases, and 12 bases lay between the germline ends. Germline V gives CDR1 SGHAT, CDR2 FQNNGV. In DNA, the CDR3 is TGTGCCAGCAGCTTAGCCCTGAACAGGGACATTCAGTACTTC. Amino acids: CASSLALNRDIQYF.

This clone was recorded only once. The CDR3 DNA reads as TGTGCCAGCAGTGTCTCCCCGTCTAGCAATCAGCCCCAGCATTTT. Its protein is CASSVSPSSNQPQHF. This chain connects TRBV6-1 to TRBJ1-5; D is unclear. The germline gives CDR1 MNHNS, CDR2 SASEGT. This CDR3 spans 15 amino acids. V lost 4 bases to trimming and J lost 0 bases, with 10 bases between them.

V gene TRBV30 combines with J gene TRBJ1-6; 9 nucleotides match TRBD1. The length of the CDR3 is 18 residues. V was pared by 4 bases and J by 7 bases, with 17 bases of the junction left unmatched. Per the germline V gene, CDR1 is GTSNPN and CDR2 is SVGIG (reference sequence). The CDR3 loop reads CAWNGARDRVLGNSPLHF. The DNA of the CDR3 is TGTGCCTGGAATGGGGCCCGGGACAGGGTTTTGGGGAATTCACCCCTCCACTTT.

This chain uses TRBV9 with TRBJ2-1; TRBD1 aligns across 9 bases. Germline-derived CDR1 and CDR2 are SGDLS and YYNGEE. The CDR3 runs 14 residues. The trim removed 4 bases at V and 7 bases at J, leaving 6 bases unmatched. CDR3 sequence: CASSPTGTGNEQFF. CDR3 DNA sequence: TGTGCCAGCAGCCCCACCGGGACAGGGAATGAGCAGTTCTTC.

V and J are TRBV5-1 and TRBJ2-3; possibly TRBD1 for D (6 bases). Germline V gene lookup returns CDR1 SGHRS and CDR2 YFSETQ. This CDR3 has 15 residues. Trimming took 3 bases from V and 3 from J, leaving 14 bases between them. This CDR3 is CASSWGHGSTDTQYF. CDR3 in DNA: TGCGCCAGCAGCTGGGGGCATGGAAGTACAGATACGCAGTATTTT.

The gene calls are TRBV6-5 and TRBJ2-7; D remains unclear. The CDR3 covers 14 residues. In germline, CDR1 is MNHEY, CDR2 SVGAGI. The V and J ends lost 0 bases and 3 bases respectively, with 9 bases between them. In nucleotides, the CDR3 is TGTGCCAGCAGTTACTCTGTCCCAGTCTACGAGCAGTACTTC. Translation: CASSYSVPVYEQYF.

The rearrangement uses TRBV27 and TRBJ1-5; 9 bases fit TRBD1. The CDR3 is 15 residues long. Germline CDR1 reads MNHEY; CDR2 reads SMNVEV (reference sequence). Trimming cost V 4 bases and J 2 bases; bases outside gene matches: 3. CDR3 residues: CASSSGQGGNQPQHF. The DNA of the CDR3 is TGTGCCAGCAGTTCGGGACAGGGAGGCAATCAGCCCCAGCATTTT.

V usage is TRBV15 and J usage is TRBJ2-7; TRBD2 is a possible D gene (6 bases). The V end was cut by 0 bases, the J end by 2 bases, with 14 bases between. CDR1 is LNHNV and CDR2 is YYDKDF in the germline V gene (reference sequence). The CDR3 covers 16 residues. CDR3 sequence (DNA): TGTGCCACCAGCAGAGATTTAGTGCGGGGAGCCTACGAGCAGTACTTC. It encodes CATSRDLVRGAYEQYF.

The V call is TRBV6-4, the J call TRBJ2-3; a weak D match, TRBD1 (5 bases). The CDR3 sequence is 15 residues long. CDR1 and CDR2 from the germline V gene are MRHNA and SNTAGT. The ends were cut back, 2 bases at V and 5 bases at J, with 14 bases in the middle. The CDR3 spells CASSDEQGSLDTQYF. The DNA of the CDR3 is TGTGCCAGCAGTGACGAGCAGGGCTCCTTAGATACGCAGTATTTT.

A single count supports this clone. The rearrangement joins TRBV18 to TRBJ2-5; 7 bases align to TRBD1. Germline V gene data show CDR1 as KGHSH and CDR2 as LQKENI. CDR3 length equals 13 residues. V gave up 7 bases and J gave up 4 bases; unmatched junction bases: 6. CDR3 sequence (DNA): TGTGCCAGCTTGACGACAGGGACAGAGACCCAGTACTTC. It is translated as CASLTTGTETQYF. The entire variable domain, with the rest obtained from reference TRBV18 and TRBJ2-5, is as follows: NAGVMQNPRHLVRRRGQEARLRCSPMKGHSHVYWYRQLPEEGLKFMVYLQKENIIDESGMPKERFSAEFPKEGPSILRIQQVVRGDSAAYFCASLTTGTETQYFGPGTRLLVL.

The chain has TRBV6-5 and TRBJ1-2; 7 bases agree with TRBD1. The germline V gene has CDR1 MNHEY and CDR2 SVGAGI. The CDR3 runs 14 residues. Trimming cost V 6 bases and J 8 bases; bases outside gene matches: 12. The CDR3, as DNA: TGTGCCAGCAGCACCCAGCAGGGGGTGCAGGGCTACACCTTC. The encoded protein is CASSTQQGVQGYTF.

The chain recombines TRBV28 with TRBJ2-1; TRBD2 matches 7 bases. The germline CDR1 and CDR2 sequences are MDHEN and SYDVKM. Trimming at V came to 1 base and at J to 0 bases, leaving 15 bases not matched to a gene. The CDR3 extends over 20 amino acids. The CDR3 DNA reads TGTGCCAGCAGTTTATTCGAGGGCCAGCGGGGCCGCGGCTCCTACAATGAGCAGTTCTTC. Protein product: CASSLFEGQRGRGSYNEQFF. The variable domain in full, with the rest retrieved from reference TRBV28 and TRBJ2-1, is DVKVTQSSRYLVKRTGEKVFLECVQDMDHENMFWYRQDPGLGLRLIYFSYDVKMKEKGDIPEGYSVSREKKERFSLILESASTNQTSMYLCASSLFEGQRGRGSYNEQFFGPGTRLTVL.

This chain connects TRBV19 to TRBJ1-2; D may be TRBD1 (5 bases). CDR1 is LNHDA and CDR2 is SQIVND in the germline V gene (reference sequence). V was pared by 7 bases and J by 8 bases, with 14 bases between. This CDR3 has 12 amino acids. CDR3 loop: CASNPGIGGYTF. The CDR3 nucleotides read TGTGCCAGTAATCCAGGGATAGGGGGCTACACCTTC.

J is TRBJ2-1 and V is TRBV27; possibly TRBD1 for D (5 bases). In germline, CDR1 is MNHEY, CDR2 SMNVEV (reference sequence). Trimming took 3 bases from V and 1 from J, leaving 13 bases between them. This CDR3 has 16 residues. The CDR3 spells CASSLKNRTSYNEQFF. The CDR3 coding sequence is TGTGCCAGCAGTTTGAAAAATAGGACATCCTACAATGAGCAGTTCTTC.

V is TRBV6-4 and J is TRBJ1-3, with D possibly matching TRBD1 (5 bases). The CDR3 totals 17 residues. Trimming left V 4 bases short and J 3 bases short, with 19 bases between. The germline CDR1 and CDR2 sequences are MRHNA and SNTAGT. CDR3 protein: CASSVARAEGLGNTIYF. CDR3 bases: TGTGCCAGCAGTGTGGCCAGGGCGGAGGGGCTTGGAAACACCATATATTTT.

This chain uses TRBV27 with TRBJ2-2, with 7 bases identical to TRBD2. Germline V lookup: CDR1 MNHEY, CDR2 SMNVEV (reference sequence). After removal of 2 bases from V and 7 bases from J, the junction contained 4 bases not matched to a gene. The CDR3 runs to 14 residues. CDR3 sequence reads: CASSLREVSGELFF. Written as DNA, the CDR3 is TGTGCCAGCAGTTTACGGGAGGTGAGCGGGGAGCTGTTTTTT.

This clone was observed a few times. The J gene is TRBJ1-6, the V gene TRBV11-2, with D hard to call. The CDR3 extends over 16 amino acids. Germline assignment: CDR1 SGHAT and CDR2 FQNNGV. V lost 3 bases to trimming and J lost 9 bases, with 18 bases between them. The CDR3 DNA reads as TGTGCCAGCAGCTTTAGTAGAGGCCACCCTCTTTCACCCCTCCACTTT. As protein: CASSFSRGHPLSPLHF.

This chain connects TRBV28 to TRBJ1-1; no definite D call. In germline, CDR1 is MDHEN, CDR2 SYDVKM. Deletions cut 6 bases from V and 5 bases from J, with 10 bases between. This CDR3 has 12 residues. This CDR3 reads CASRRSRTEAFF. The CDR3 coding sequence is TGTGCCAGCAGACGGTCTAGGACTGAAGCTTTCTTT.

This chain uses TRBV28 with TRBJ1-2; D remains ambiguous. Germline assignment: CDR1 MDHEN and CDR2 SYDVKM. The ends were cut back, 4 bases at V and 4 bases at J, with 19 bases in the middle. The length of the CDR3 is 16 residues. CDR3 sequence: CASSSPSSPGTYGYTF. Here the CDR3 DNA reads TGTGCCAGCAGTTCCCCTAGCTCACCGGGAACCTATGGCTACACCTTC.

V is TRBV2 and J is TRBJ1-1, with 9 nucleotides matching TRBD1. This CDR3 contains 14 residues. After removal of 10 bases from V and 4 bases from J, the junction contained 10 bases not matched to a gene. The germline CDR1 and CDR2 sequences are SNHLY and FYNNEI. CDR3 loop: CATLYRTGATEAFF. The CDR3 coding sequence is TGTGCCACCCTGTACCGGACAGGGGCCACTGAAGCTTTCTTT.